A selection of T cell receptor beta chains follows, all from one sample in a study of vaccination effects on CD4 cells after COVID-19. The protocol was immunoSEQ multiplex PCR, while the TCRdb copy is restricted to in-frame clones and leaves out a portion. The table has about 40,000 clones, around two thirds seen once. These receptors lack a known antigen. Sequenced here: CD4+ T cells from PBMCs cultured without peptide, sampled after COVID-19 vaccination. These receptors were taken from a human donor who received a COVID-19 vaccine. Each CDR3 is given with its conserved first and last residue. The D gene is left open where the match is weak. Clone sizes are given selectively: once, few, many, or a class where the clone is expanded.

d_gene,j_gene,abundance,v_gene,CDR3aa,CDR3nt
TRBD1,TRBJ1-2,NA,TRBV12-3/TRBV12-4,CASSPHGQGFHTF,TGTGCCAGCAGTCCCCACGGACAGGGTTTTCACACCTTC
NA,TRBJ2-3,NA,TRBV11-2,CASSPNVVGDTQYF,TGTGCCAGCAGCCCGAACGTCGTGGGAGATACGCAGTATTTT
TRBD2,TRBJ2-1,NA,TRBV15,CATSSEAGYNEQFF,TGTGCCACCAGCAGTGAAGCGGGGTACAATGAGCAGTTCTTC
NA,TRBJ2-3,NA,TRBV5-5,CASSLLGVTSSTDTQYF,TGTGCCAGCAGCCTTCTTGGGGTTACCTCTAGCACAGATACGCAGTATTTT
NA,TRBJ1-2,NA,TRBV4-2,CASSQVSGVTVYGYTF,TGTGCCAGCAGCCAAGTTTCCGGCGTAACGGTCTATGGCTACACCTTC
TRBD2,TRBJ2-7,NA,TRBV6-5,CASSYSLAGNTYEQYF,TGTGCCAGCAGTTACTCCCTAGCGGGGAACACCTACGAGCAGTACTTC
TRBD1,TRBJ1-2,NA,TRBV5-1,CASSQGTGKGYTF,TGCGCCAGCAGCCAAGGGACAGGGAAGGGCTACACCTTC
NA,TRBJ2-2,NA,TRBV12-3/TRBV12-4,CASSLANTGELFF,TGTGCCAGCAGTTTGGCGAACACCGGGGAGCTGTTTTTT
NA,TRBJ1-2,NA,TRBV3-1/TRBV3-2,CASSQAEGFGYGYTF,TGTGCCAGCAGCCAAGCCGAAGGATTCGGCTATGGCTACACCTTC
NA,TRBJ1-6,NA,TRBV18,CASSTDSLESPLHF,TGTGCCAGCTCAACCGACAGCCTCGAAAGCCCCCTCCACTTT
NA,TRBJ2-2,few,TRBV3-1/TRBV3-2,CASSRPLGGVNTGELFF,TGTGCCAGCAGCCGGCCGTTAGGCGGGGTGAACACCGGGGAGCTGTTTTTT
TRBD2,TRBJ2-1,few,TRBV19,CASSLAGGHGEQFF,TGTGCCAGTAGTCTCGCGGGGGGGCATGGTGAGCAGTTCTTC
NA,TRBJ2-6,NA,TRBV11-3,CASSVPRLNSGANVLTF,TGTGCCAGCAGCGTCCCCCGCTTAAACTCTGGGGCCAACGTCCTGACTTTC
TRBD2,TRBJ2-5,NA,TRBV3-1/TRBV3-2,CASSQTSGGAQTTQYF,TGTGCCAGCAGCCAAACTAGCGGGGGGGCCCAGACCACCCAGTACTTC
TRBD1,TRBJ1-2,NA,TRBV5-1,CASSEPAQGAGYGYTF,TGCGCCAGCAGCGAGCCAGCACAGGGGGCCGGCTATGGCTACACCTTC
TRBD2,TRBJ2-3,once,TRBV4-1,CASSQGRLAPNLADTQYF,TGCGCCAGCAGCCAAGGGCGACTAGCACCAAATCTTGCAGATACGCAGTATTTT
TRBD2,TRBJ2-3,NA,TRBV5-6,CASSLAGVDTQYF,TGTGCCAGCAGCTTAGCGGGAGTTGATACGCAGTATTTT
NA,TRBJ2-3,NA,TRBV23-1,CASSQELGPGRGCTDTQYF,TGCGCCAGCAGTCAGGAGTTAGGGCCGGGACGAGGTTGCACAGATACGCAGTATTTT